The text below deals with one TCR beta chain. The data derive from a study of control samples from healthy donors and cancer patients. The repertoire was sequenced with immunoSEQ multiplex PCR; TCRdb's copy has only in-frame clones and lacks some. The sample shows around 120,000 clones, about nine tenths of them seen only once. CDR1 and CDR2 (germline): SGHTS, YDEGEE. This CDR3 comprises 16 residues. V lost 0 bases and J 6 bases, leaving 16 bases between the germline ends. The source of this sequence is a man aged 35 to 55 in good health. The chain employs TRBV5-8 and TRBJ2-1; weak D call: TRBD2 (6 bases). Sequencing used blood. The CDR3 coding sequence is TGTGCCAGCAGCTTGGATCCGGCAGGGAGGCGCAATGAGCAGTTCTTC. Protein: CASSLDPAGRRNEQFF.